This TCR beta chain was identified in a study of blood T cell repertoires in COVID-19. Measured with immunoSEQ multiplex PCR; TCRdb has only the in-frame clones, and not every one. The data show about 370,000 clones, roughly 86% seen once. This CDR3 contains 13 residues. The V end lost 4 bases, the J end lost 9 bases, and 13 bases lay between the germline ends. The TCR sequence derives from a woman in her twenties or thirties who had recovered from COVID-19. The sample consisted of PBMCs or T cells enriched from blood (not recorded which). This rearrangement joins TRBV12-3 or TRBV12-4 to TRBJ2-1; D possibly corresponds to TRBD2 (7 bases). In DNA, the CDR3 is TGTGCCAGCAGTTATGGGGGGGCCGCTGAGCAGTTCTTC. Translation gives CASSYGGAAEQFF.